This passage covers 3 T cell receptor beta chains from one sample sequenced in a study of blood T cell repertoires in COVID-19. Method: immunoSEQ multiplex PCR; TCRdb's copy keeps in-frame clones and lacks some. The sample contains fewer than 85,000 clones, around 85% of which appear only once. Sample: peripheral blood. These receptors came from an older man with acute or convalescent COVID-19.

The chain uses TRBV5-4 and TRBJ2-7; no clear D gene. This CDR3 has 14 residues. CDR1 is SGHNT and CDR2 is YYREEE in the germline V gene (reference sequence). V was shortened by 2 bases and J by 5 bases, with 14 bases between the two germline ends. CDR3 loop: CASSLEALLDEQYF. The CDR3 DNA is TGTGCCAGCAGCTTAGAGGCCCTCCTTGACGAGCAGTACTTC.

The chain carries TRBV7-2 and TRBJ2-3, with TRBD2 identical over 7 bases. V was pared by 6 bases and J by 4 bases, with 10 bases of the junction left unmatched. CDR1 is SGHTA, CDR2 FQGNSA, per germline. The CDR3 is 15 residues long. CDR3 sequence reads: CASRPGLGAADTQYF. The CDR3 DNA sequence: TGTGCCAGCAGGCCCGGACTAGGGGCCGCAGATACGCAGTATTTT.

The rearrangement links TRBV27 to TRBJ2-2; D is undetermined. Germline assignment: CDR1 MNHEY and CDR2 SMNVEV (reference sequence). Deletions cut 4 bases from V and 3 bases from J, with 15 bases between. CDR3 length: 16 amino acids. CDR3 residues: CASSSTIDLYTGELFF. CDR3 sequence (DNA): TGTGCCAGCAGTTCTACTATCGACCTGTACACCGGGGAGCTGTTTTTT.